Described below is a single T cell receptor beta chain sequence and its context. The target antigen is unknown. At the DNA level, this CDR3 is encoded by other sequences in the same sample as well. The source of the sample is a study of shared clonotypes between healthy human individuals. Under the authors' procedure: With immunoSEQ giving junction-only sequences and no quality scores, filtering differed. Sequencing used immunoSEQ multiplex PCR; TCRdb keeps in-frame clones, though not all of them. The V and J calls and clone size are taken from that table; D and trimming were inferred from the DNA. The table has a few hundred thousand clones, 95% to 97% seen once. Study findings and constraints: Relative to their counterparts shared across all four donors, non-shared clonotypes exhibited diminished generation probabilities.

This CDR3 is built from 13 residues. Trimming left V 1 base short and J 1 base short, with 4 bases between. Germline V gene sequence: CDR1 SGHDN, CDR2 FVKESK. The sample comprised memory CD8+ T cells sorted from blood. Subset denoted: CD45RO+ cells pooled with CCR7-negative TemRA cells. This receptor was identified in a young man in good health. The chain combines TRBV14 with TRBJ1-1; D gene ambiguous. The CDR3 loop is CASSQVSNTEAFF. The CDR3 nucleotides are TGTGCCAGCAGCCAAGTGTCGAACACTGAAGCTTTCTTT.